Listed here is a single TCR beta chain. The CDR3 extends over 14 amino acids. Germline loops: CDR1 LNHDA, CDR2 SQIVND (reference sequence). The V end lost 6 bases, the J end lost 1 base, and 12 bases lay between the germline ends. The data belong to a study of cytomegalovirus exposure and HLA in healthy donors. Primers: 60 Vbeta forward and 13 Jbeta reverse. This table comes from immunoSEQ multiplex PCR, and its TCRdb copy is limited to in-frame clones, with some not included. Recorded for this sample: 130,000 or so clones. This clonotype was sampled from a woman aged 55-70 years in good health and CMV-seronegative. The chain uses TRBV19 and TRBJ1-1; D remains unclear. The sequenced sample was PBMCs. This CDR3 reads CASRPPQRNTEAFF. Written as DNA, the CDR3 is TGTGCCAGTAGGCCCCCTCAGCGGAACACTGAAGCTTTCTTT. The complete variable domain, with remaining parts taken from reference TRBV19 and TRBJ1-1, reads DGGITQSPKYLFRKEGQNVTLSCEQNLNHDAMYWYRQDPGQGLRLIYYSQIVNDFQKGDIAEGYSVSREKKESFPLTVTSAQKNPTAFYLCASRPPQRNTEAFFGQGTRLTVV.